This entry lists 30 T cell receptor beta chains sequenced from one sample in a study of T cell repertoires in ileal Crohn's disease. Repertoires were generated with immunoSEQ multiplex PCR, while TCRdb's copy carries only in-frame clones and drops some. The data show approximately 17,000 clones, 70% to 90% seen once. Sequencing was performed on ileal tissue. Receptors originate from an adult with Crohn's disease.

The CDR3 is CAWSEQLGNTIYF. CDR3 bases: TGTGCCTGGAGTGAACAGCTCGGAAACACCATATATTTT. This chain links TRBV30 with TRBJ1-3; D gene ambiguous. Trimming took off 1 base at V and 4 bases at J, with 8 bases between the two ends. CDR1 and CDR2 from the germline V gene are GTSNPN and SVGIG (reference sequence). The CDR3 loop spans 13 amino acids.

The chain uses TRBV7-9 and TRBJ2-1; 8 positions match TRBD2. Trimming took 9 bases from V and 4 from J; bases not matched to a gene: 8. CDR1 SEHNR and CDR2 FQNEAQ come from the germline V gene (reference sequence). CDR3 length: 14 residues. The CDR3 DNA follows: TGTGCCAGTATTCTAGCGGGTCAATACAATGAGCAGTTCTTC. It specifies CASILAGQYNEQFF.

The chain carries TRBV7-9 and TRBJ2-7; D remains unclear. This CDR3 contains 14 residues. Germline CDR1 is SEHNR and CDR2 is FQNEAQ (reference sequence). V dropped 1 base and J dropped 4 bases, with 11 bases sitting between them. CDR3 protein: CASSLGLLSYEQYF. The CDR3 coding sequence is TGTGCCAGCAGCTTAGGACTCCTTTCGTACGAGCAGTACTTC.

The genes are TRBV27 and TRBJ2-1, with TRBD2 identical over 12 bases. Germline CDR1 and CDR2: MNHEY and SMNVEV (reference sequence). This CDR3 region has 18 residues. Germline trimming cut 2 bases from V and 3 bases from J; bases unmatched to any gene: 8. The chain's CDR3 is CASSLGLASGRVYNEQFF. In DNA form, the CDR3 reads TGTGCCAGCAGTTTAGGGTTGGCTAGCGGGAGGGTCTACAATGAGCAGTTCTTC.

Remarks on this clone: Mismatch with germline at one junction end may stem from a read error. The chain links TRBV18 to TRBJ1-1; 7 bases map to TRBD1. CDR3 length: 16 amino acids. Per the germline V gene, CDR1 is KGHSH and CDR2 is LQKENI. CDR3 nucleotide sequence: TGTGCCAGCTCACCACTAACGGGACAGCAGAACGCTGAAGCTTTCTTT. It is translated as CASSPLTGQQNAEAFF. The whole variable domain, filled in from reference TRBV18 and TRBJ1-1, reads NAGVMQNPRHLVRRRGQEARLRCSPMKGHSHVYWYRQLPEEGLKFMVYLQKENIIDESGMPKERFSAEFPKEGPSILRIQQVVRGDSAAYFCASSPLTGQQNAEAFFGQGTRLTVV.

This clone appeared once. This sequence joins TRBV19 and TRBJ2-5, with 13 bases lining up with TRBD2. The J call may be mistaken, given a closer DNA end match to TRBJ2-7. Germline V gives CDR1 LNHDA, CDR2 SQIVND (reference sequence). This CDR3 region has 16 residues. The DNA for the CDR3 is TGTGCCAGTAGTTCACGGACTAGCGGGGGAACCTACGAGCAGTACTTC. Its protein product is CASSSRTSGGTYEQYF.

This chain connects TRBV5-1 to TRBJ2-7, with TRBD2 identical over 8 bases. V lost 0 bases, J lost 4 bases, and 6 bases stayed unmatched. CDR3 length equals 15 residues. Germline CDR1 SGHRS, CDR2 YFSETQ. The CDR3 protein is CASSLGAGVNYEQYF. The CDR3 DNA reads as TGCGCCAGCAGCTTGGGAGCGGGAGTCAATTACGAGCAGTACTTC.

This chain uses TRBV6-5 with TRBJ2-7; the D is unclear. The CDR3 extends over 16 amino acids. The germline CDR1 and CDR2 sequences are MNHEY and SVGAGI. Trimming shortened V by 0 bases and J by 4 bases, and 16 bases separated the two germline ends. In nucleotides, the CDR3 is TGTGCCAGCAGTTACTCGAGGCAGACGCTAAATTACGAGCAGTACTTC. This encodes CASSYSRQTLNYEQYF.

This clone was seen a single time. The V and J genes are TRBV7-9 and TRBJ2-5; D gene uncertain. Germline values: CDR1 SEHNR, CDR2 FQNEAQ (reference sequence). The V end lost 3 bases, the J end lost 1 base, and 12 bases lay between the germline ends. The CDR3 has 15 amino acids. CDR3 sequence (DNA): TGTGCCAGCAGCTTTGATCCCACAACCCAAGAGACCCAGTACTTC. Translated: CASSFDPTTQETQYF.

The V call is TRBV10-3, the J call TRBJ1-1, with 7 positions matching TRBD1. Looked up from germline, CDR1 is ENHRY and CDR2 is SYGVKD. This CDR3 region has 14 residues. Trimming removed 7 bases from V and 5 bases from J; junction bases left unmatched: 10. The CDR3, as DNA: TGTGCCATCAAAACCCGACAGGGTGAGACTGAAGCTTTCTTT. It translates to CAIKTRQGETEAFF.

This clone was recorded only once. The rearrangement uses TRBV25-1 and TRBJ1-2; no reliable D call. Trimming removed 4 bases at V and 9 bases at J, with 18 bases between. The CDR3 contains 14 residues. Germline V gene sequence: CDR1 MGHDK, CDR2 SYGVNS. The CDR3: CASSAEGRKGRYTF. For the CDR3, the DNA is TGTGCCAGCAGTGCGGAAGGGAGAAAAGGACGCTACACCTTC.

The rearrangement joins TRBV9 to TRBJ1-2; 9 nucleotides agree with TRBD1. Trimming removed 4 bases from V and 7 bases from J; junction bases left unmatched: 11. This CDR3 is 15 amino acids long. CDR1 is SGDLS and CDR2 is YYNGEE in the germline V gene. CDR3 region: CASSPHVGQGVGYTF. DNA of the CDR3: TGTGCCAGCAGCCCCCACGTGGGACAGGGAGTTGGCTACACCTTC.

This sequence joins TRBV19 and TRBJ1-2, with 7 bases identical to TRBD1. V was clipped by 7 bases and J by 7 bases; unmatched bases: 18. The CDR3 covers 16 residues. Germline V lookup: CDR1 LNHDA, CDR2 SQIVND (reference sequence). The CDR3 DNA sequence: TGTGCCAGTACACCTCAGCCGGGACAGCTCTTCCTTGGCTACACCTTC. Its translation is CASTPQPGQLFLGYTF.

This clone was seen just once. The chain is built from TRBV5-4 and TRBJ1-1; D is uncertain. V was clipped by 1 base and J by 2 bases, with 6 bases between them. Germline V lookup: CDR1 SGHNT, CDR2 YYREEE (reference sequence). The length of the CDR3 is 13 residues. Here the CDR3 reads CASSLRGNTEAFF. The CDR3 DNA is TGTGCCAGCAGCTTGCGGGGAAACACTGAAGCTTTCTTT.

This sequence joins TRBV5-4 and TRBJ1-2; no reliable D call. In germline, CDR1 is SGHNT, CDR2 YYREEE (reference sequence). V was cut by 8 bases and J by 4 bases, with 18 bases left in between. The CDR3 has 14 residues. CDR3 in amino acids: CASTRGGRAYGYTF. CDR3 DNA sequence: TGTGCCAGTACAAGAGGAGGGCGCGCCTATGGCTACACCTTC.

The rearrangement uses TRBV11-2 and TRBJ2-1; the D gene is possibly TRBD1 (6 bases). CDR1 and CDR2 from the germline V gene are SGHAT and FQNNGV. The V and J ends lost 5 bases and 6 bases respectively, with 20 bases between them. This CDR3 region has 16 residues. DNA of the CDR3: TGTGCCAGCAGCCTCTTCTTAGGGGGATTGGGCAATGAGCAGTTCTTC. It encodes CASSLFLGGLGNEQFF.

The chain uses TRBV30 and TRBJ2-1, with D perhaps matching TRBD1 (6 bases). The germline V and J ends were trimmed by 4 bases and 6 bases, with 10 bases remaining between them. This CDR3 region has 12 residues. The germline gives CDR1 GTSNPN, CDR2 SVGIG (reference sequence). CDR3 residues: CAWTRGSNEQFF. In DNA, the CDR3 is TGTGCCTGGACCAGGGGTAGCAATGAGCAGTTCTTC. Filled out from reference TRBV30 and TRBJ2-1, the complete variable domain reads SQTIHQWPATLVQPVGSPLSLECTVEGTSNPNLYWYRQAAGRGLQLLFYSVGIGQISSEVPQNLSASRPQDRQFILSSKKLLLSDSGFYLCAWTRGSNEQFFGPGTRLTVL.

The sample holds a few counts of this clone. The J gene is TRBJ1-1, the V gene TRBV7-2; TRBD1 is a possible D gene (6 bases). The CDR3 covers 14 residues. The germline CDR1 and CDR2 sequences are SGHTA and FQGNSA. V gave up 5 bases and J gave up 2 bases, with 12 bases separating them. The CDR3 nucleotides read TGTGCCAGCAGCCCACAGGGAATCAACACTGAAGCTTTCTTT. Residues: CASSPQGINTEAFF.

DNA of the CDR3: TGTGCCAGCAGCTTGGAGGATCGTGGCAGGAAAAAATACGAGCAGTACTTC. Translation gives CASSLEDRGRKKYEQYF. The chain is built from TRBV5-6 and TRBJ2-7; D remains unclear. CDR3 size: 17 residues. Germline assignment: CDR1 SGHDT and CDR2 YYEEEE. V lost 0 bases and J lost 4, with 20 bases in between.

The V call is TRBV10-3, the J call TRBJ1-2, with 9 bases matching TRBD1. This CDR3 has 13 residues. Germline V gives CDR1 ENHRY, CDR2 SYGVKD. Trimming took 9 bases from V and 3 from J; bases not matched to a gene: 5. CDR3 region: CAIRTGEDYGYTF. The CDR3 DNA reads as TGTGCCATTCGGACAGGGGAGGACTATGGCTACACCTTC.

This chain joins TRBV30 and TRBJ1-6; TRBD1 matches at 8 bases. The trim removed 3 bases at V and 7 bases at J, leaving 8 bases unmatched. This CDR3 has 15 amino acids. Germline values: CDR1 GTSNPN, CDR2 SVGIG (reference sequence). The CDR3, as DNA: TGTGCCTGGAGCCATCGCAGGGGGCAGAATTCACCCCTCCACTTT. As protein: CAWSHRRGQNSPLHF.

This rearrangement joins TRBV5-1 to TRBJ1-2; 10 bases map to TRBD1. Germline CDR1 reads SGHRS; CDR2 reads YFSETQ. J gave up 4 bases and V 0 bases, and 6 bases lay outside the gene matches. The CDR3 is 16 residues long. CDR3 sequence: CASSLGTGTGAYGYTF. As DNA, the CDR3 is TGCGCCAGCAGCTTGGGTACCGGGACAGGGGCCTATGGCTACACCTTC.

This clone was detected only a few times. The chain recombines TRBV6-5 with TRBJ2-3, with 8 bases identical to TRBD1. Germline CDR1 is MNHEY and CDR2 is SVGAGI. Germline trimming cut 5 bases from V and 1 base from J; bases unmatched to any gene: 5. There are 15 residues in the CDR3. The DNA of the CDR3 is TGTGCCAGCAGTCCTACGACAGGGGGCACAGATACGCAGTATTTT. Translating gives CASSPTTGGTDTQYF.

The chain combines TRBV27 with TRBJ2-7, with D tentatively TRBD2 (6 bases). This CDR3 has 15 residues. The V gene's germline CDR1 is MNHEY and CDR2 SMNVEV (reference sequence). Trimming shortened V by 6 bases and J by 0 bases, and 15 bases separated the two germline ends. The CDR3 DNA reads as TGTGCCAGCAGCCCCCTCCGGGGGAGCTCCTACGAGCAGTACTTC. As protein: CASSPLRGSSYEQYF.

This chain uses TRBV27 with TRBJ2-7, with 10 nucleotides matching TRBD2. Germline trimming cut 4 bases from V and 9 bases from J; bases unmatched to any gene: 6. Germline loops: CDR1 MNHEY, CDR2 SMNVEV (reference sequence). The CDR3 spans 13 residues. As DNA, the CDR3 is TGTGCCAGCAGTTATAGCGGGGGGCGGGGGCAGTACTTC. This translates into CASSYSGGRGQYF.

The CDR3 spells CASRLAGTSRNEQFF. CDR3 bases: TGTGCCAGCAGACTAGCGGGAACCTCGAGGAATGAGCAGTTCTTC. The chain combines TRBV27 with TRBJ2-1, with 10 bases that match TRBD2. V was pared by 6 bases and J by 7 bases, with 9 bases of the junction left unmatched. Germline values: CDR1 MNHEY, CDR2 SMNVEV (reference sequence). The CDR3 consists of 15 residues.

V is TRBV28 and J is TRBJ2-1; D is undetermined. Germline V gene sequence: CDR1 MDHEN, CDR2 SYDVKM. This CDR3 spans 11 amino acids. The V and J ends lost 4 bases and 9 bases respectively, with 7 bases between them. CDR3 protein: CASSYVGEQFF. CDR3 nucleotide sequence: TGTGCCAGCAGTTACGTCGGTGAGCAGTTCTTC.

This sequence joins TRBV10-3 and TRBJ2-3; no reliable D call. Trimming stripped 7 bases from V and 5 bases from J, with 10 bases between. The germline V gene encodes CDR1 ENHRY and CDR2 SYGVKD. This CDR3 has 12 residues. The CDR3 DNA reads as TGTGCCATCACCTCAGAATTAGATACGCAGTATTTT. This sequence encodes CAITSELDTQYF.

This clone was found once. The CDR3 reads CASSFDRTGGGGYTF. The CDR3 DNA sequence: TGTGCCAGCAGCTTTGACCGGACAGGGGGCGGAGGCTACACCTTC. The V call is TRBV7-9, the J call TRBJ1-2, with TRBD1 matching 11 bases. The germline CDR1 and CDR2 sequences are SEHNR and FQNEAQ (reference sequence). V lost 3 bases, J lost 8 bases, and 8 bases stayed unmatched. The CDR3 sequence is 15 residues long.

V usage is TRBV11-1 and J usage is TRBJ2-1; D perhaps matches TRBD1 (5 bases). Germline V gene data show CDR1 as SGHAT and CDR2 as FQDESV (reference sequence). The CDR3 is 15 amino acids. Deletions cut 4 bases from V and 2 bases from J, with 12 bases between. In DNA form, the CDR3 reads TGTGCCAGCAGCTCTAGTGGGGCGACCTACAATGAGCAGTTCTTC. The encoded protein is CASSSSGATYNEQFF.